This TCR beta chain appears in the sequencing data of a study of graft-versus-host responses after intestinal transplantation. Using immunoSEQ multiplex PCR, the repertoire was profiled, and TCRdb retains in-frame clones only, with some absent. This sample has 20,000 to 30,000 clones; less than 85% occur once, and the top ten carry roughly 1.1%. Germline CDR1 reads LNHNV; CDR2 reads YYDKDF (reference sequence). The V and J ends lost 1 base and 0 bases, in that order; junction bases with no gene match: 6. CDR3 length: 17 amino acids. Details on this clone: Its target is unknown.

General study points: Some GvH clones appeared in ileal mucosa or blood before recipient bone marrow. Peak circulating GvH clone levels were associated with early post-transplant HvG declines.

The chain has TRBV15 and TRBJ1-1; 9 bases line up with TRBD1. The clonotype comes from a human patient who received an intestinal transplant, so some T cells may come from the graft donor. The material sequenced was PBMCs, taken almost 29 days after intestinal transplant. The CDR3 spells CATSRGGTGFLNTEAFF. CDR3 DNA sequence: TGTGCCACCAGCAGAGGGGGGACAGGGTTTTTGAACACTGAAGCTTTCTTT.